This T cell receptor beta chain stems from a study of T cells after yellow fever vaccination. For the study at large: It was SMART-Seq v4 Ultra Low Input that prepared the fractions with low cell numbers.

Study observations and caveats: Highly abundant clonotypes carried over from the bulk population could end up in FACS-sorted repertoires as contaminants. Compared with primary, the secondary response was weaker and peaked at day 5, not 15.

Per the germline V gene, CDR1 is DFQATT and CDR2 is SNEGSKA (reference sequence). Trimming pared 5 bases from V and 0 bases from J, leaving 17 bases between. The CDR3 contains 15 residues. From the 5' RACE reads, TCRdb called clonotypes with MiXCR, one entry per CDR3 protein. In the table there are about 220,000 distinct CDR3 sequences, 6.7% of which are singletons. There are many counts of this clonotype. The antigen is unknown. The clonotype was recovered from a man aged 25 to 45 who received the YFV17D yellow fever vaccine. The sequenced sample was CD4+ T cells sorted from PBMCs, obtained on the day of the yellow fever booster vaccination. The rearrangement links TRBV20-1 to TRBJ2-7, with D possibly TRBD2 on 6 matching bases. The CDR3, as DNA: TGCAGTGCTGGGGGGAGAGGAAAAAGCTCCTACGAGCAGTACTTC. As protein: CSAGGRGKSSYEQYF.